This passage covers 23 T cell receptor beta chains from one sample sequenced in a study of T cell responses to AZD1222 COVID-19 vaccine. Profiling relied on immunoSEQ multiplex PCR, and the TCRdb table lists in-frame clones only, not all of them. Of around 120,000 clones listed, around 85% were seen once; the top ten hold roughly 3.9%. The sequencing used peripheral blood, collected on day 0 of MenACWY control vaccination. These receptors came from an adult in good health.

In DNA, the CDR3 is TGTGCCAGCAGCGTAGAAGGAAGAACCGGGGAGCTGTTTTTT. Translated, it gives CASSVEGRTGELFF. This sequence joins TRBV9 and TRBJ2-2; D not resolved. Germline V gene lookup returns CDR1 SGDLS and CDR2 YYNGEE. The CDR3 has 14 amino acids. V was clipped by 0 bases and J by 5 bases, with 8 bases between them.

Concerning this clone itself: The junction departs from germline at one end; a sequencing error may be responsible. The J gene is TRBJ2-7, the V gene TRBV11-3, with D perhaps matching TRBD2 (5 bases). Germline V lookup: CDR1 SGHNT, CDR2 YENEEA. This CDR3 is 16 amino acids long. DNA of the CDR3: TGTGCCAGCAGCTTAGATTATAGGGAGATCTCCCACGAGCAGTACTTC. It encodes CASSLDYREISHEQYF.

The CDR3 is CASSFNRGIGYTF. The CDR3 DNA follows: TGTGCCAGCAGTTTTAACAGGGGGATAGGCTACACCTTC. The V call is TRBV28, the J call TRBJ1-2, with 8 bases matching TRBD1. The germline gives CDR1 MDHEN, CDR2 SYDVKM. This CDR3 is built from 13 residues. Losses at the gene ends were 3 bases for V and 8 bases for J; bases not matched to a gene: 5.

The rearrangement joins TRBV28 to TRBJ1-1; no firm D call. The CDR3 loop spans 14 amino acids. The germline V gene has CDR1 MDHEN and CDR2 SYDVKM. Trimming shortened V by 3 bases and J by 1 base, and 9 bases separated the two germline ends. The CDR3 region is CASSLTATNTEAFF. In nucleotides, the CDR3 is TGTGCCAGCAGTTTGACGGCTACGAACACTGAAGCTTTCTTT. The full variable domain, with the rest looked up from reference TRBV28 and TRBJ1-1, is DVKVTQSSRYLVKRTGEKVFLECVQDMDHENMFWYRQDPGLGLRLIYFSYDVKMKEKGDIPEGYSVSREKKERFSLILESASTNQTSMYLCASSLTATNTEAFFGQGTRLTVV.

The gene calls are TRBV30 and TRBJ1-1, with D tentatively TRBD1 (5 bases). Trimming took 7 bases from V and 1 from J, leaving 10 bases between them. Germline CDR1 and CDR2: GTSNPN and SVGIG (reference sequence). CDR3 length: 12 residues. The DNA for the CDR3 is TGTGCCTTCCATGGACAGAACACTGAAGCTTTCTTT. Its translation is CAFHGQNTEAFF.

V and J are TRBV4-3 and TRBJ2-7, with D possibly TRBD2 on 8 matching bases. Looked up from germline, CDR1 is LGHNA and CDR2 is YSLEER. Trimming took 4 bases from V and 4 from J, leaving 17 bases between them. The CDR3 has 15 amino acids. The CDR3 DNA is TGCGCCAGCAGCCCCACGGGAGGGGGCCAATACGAGCAGTACTTC. Protein sequence: CASSPTGGGQYEQYF.

This clone turned up a few times. This chain uses TRBV29-1 with TRBJ1-2, with 7 bases matching TRBD1. Germline V gene sequence: CDR1 SQVTM, CDR2 ANQGSEA. This CDR3 contains 15 residues. V shed 4 bases, J shed 0 bases, and the junction held 8 bases outside the gene matches. The CDR3 coding sequence is TGCAGCGTTGTTCCTCGGGACAGCACTAACTATGGCTACACCTTC. Protein: CSVVPRDSTNYGYTF.

The chain has TRBV28 and TRBJ2-3, with no clear D. This CDR3 comprises 13 residues. Germline CDR1 MDHEN, CDR2 SYDVKM. The V gene lost 2 bases and the J gene lost 2 bases, with 5 bases spanning the gap. The DNA for the CDR3 is TGTGCCAGCAGTTTAGGGGACACAGATACGCAGTATTTT. The encoded protein is CASSLGDTDTQYF.

In its sample, this clone was seen a few times. The chain recombines TRBV7-2 with TRBJ1-4; D unclear. The CDR3 has 15 amino acids. With 5 bases removed from V and 0 bases from J, the gap between germline ends came to 10 bases. The germline V gene has CDR1 SGHTA and CDR2 FQGNSA. The CDR3 DNA is TGTGCCAGCAGCCCGGGTCCTTCAACTAATGAAAAACTGTTTTTT. Amino acid sequence: CASSPGPSTNEKLFF. The full variable domain, with the rest looked up from reference TRBV7-2 and TRBJ1-4, is GAGVSQSPSNKVTEKGKDVELRCDPISGHTALYWYRQSLGQGLEFLIYFQGNSAPDKSGLPSDRFSAERTGGSVSTLTIQRTQQEDSAVYLCASSPGPSTNEKLFFGSGTQLSVL.

The J gene is TRBJ2-1, the V gene TRBV15; D gene unclear. Germline V gives CDR1 LNHNV, CDR2 YYDKDF (reference sequence). The CDR3 has 14 amino acids. Trimming removed 0 bases at V and 8 bases at J, with 11 bases between. DNA of the CDR3: TGTGCCACCAGCAGAGAGGTCATTGGAGATGAGCAGTTCTTC. This translates into CATSREVIGDEQFF.

The chain couples TRBV6-6 to TRBJ1-2; 10 bases align to TRBD1. J gave up 5 bases and V 6 bases, and 12 bases lay outside the gene matches. The CDR3 totals 16 residues. Germline values: CDR1 MNHNY, CDR2 SVGAGI (reference sequence). CDR3 in amino acids: CASRSAWTGGGYGYTF. CDR3 nucleotides: TGTGCCAGCAGATCGGCCTGGACAGGGGGAGGATATGGCTACACCTTC.

In DNA form, the CDR3 reads TGTGCCAGCAGCTCATATCAGGGGGCGCAAGAGACCCAGTACTTC. Its translation: CASSSYQGAQETQYF. The chain recombines TRBV7-2 with TRBJ2-5; 8 positions agree with TRBD1. Germline lookup yields CDR1 SGHTA and CDR2 FQGNSA. CDR3 length equals 15 residues. The trim removed 4 bases at V and 2 bases at J, leaving 6 bases unmatched.

This clone has more than one count but fewer than ten. The DNA of the CDR3 is TGCGCCAGCAGCTTGGTCCAGGGACCAAGCAATGAGCAGTTCTTC. Translating it yields CASSLVQGPSNEQFF. The rearrangement joins TRBV5-1 to TRBJ2-1; perhaps D is TRBD1 or TRBD2 (5 bases each). The ends were cut back, 0 bases at V and 6 bases at J, with 13 bases in the middle. Germline-derived CDR1 and CDR2 are SGHRS and YFSETQ. The CDR3 is 15 amino acids.

The chain combines TRBV10-1 with TRBJ2-7; 10 bases line up with TRBD1. Germline-derived CDR1 and CDR2 are WNHNN and SYGVQD (reference sequence). The trim removed 5 bases at V and 3 bases at J, leaving 1 base unmatched. The CDR3 is made up of 13 amino acids. The CDR3 coding sequence is TGCGCCAGCAGTCGGGACAGGGGCTACGAGCAGTACTTC. This gives the protein CASSRDRGYEQYF.

This clone was seen once. The chain combines TRBV4-1 with TRBJ2-1, with TRBD1 matching 8 bases. The CDR3 loop spans 16 amino acids. V trimming: 1 base; J trimming: 4 bases; junction bases outside the gene matches: 6. Germline-derived CDR1 and CDR2 are MGHRA and YSYEKL. CDR3 sequence (DNA): TGCGCCAGCAGCCAAGGAGACAGGGGAAAATACAATGAGCAGTTCTTC. It encodes CASSQGDRGKYNEQFF.

The chain recombines TRBV7-6 with TRBJ2-5; TRBD1 is a possible D gene (6 bases). V was shortened by 5 bases and J by 5 bases, with 21 bases between the two germline ends. Germline CDR1 and CDR2: SGHVS and FNYEAQ. The CDR3 contains 16 residues. This CDR3 reads CASSPRGAIQGETQYF. The CDR3 DNA sequence: TGTGCCAGCAGCCCCCGGGGCGCAATCCAGGGGGAGACCCAGTACTTC.

This clone was recorded only once. The gene calls are TRBV9 and TRBJ1-3; D unresolved. V lost 5 bases to trimming and J lost 2 bases, with 11 bases between them. Germline values: CDR1 SGDLS, CDR2 YYNGEE. The length of the CDR3 is 14 residues. The CDR3 reads CASSAEYAGNTIYF. As DNA, the CDR3 is TGTGCCAGCAGTGCGGAATACGCTGGAAACACCATATATTTT. The entire variable domain, with the rest obtained from reference TRBV9 and TRBJ1-3, is as follows: DSGVTQTPKHLITATGQRVTLRCSPRSGDLSVYWYQQSLDQGLQFLIQYYNGEERAKGNILERFSAQQFPDLHSELNLSSLELGDSALYFCASSAEYAGNTIYFGEGSWLTVV.

V and J are TRBV30 and TRBJ1-6, with a possible D match to TRBD1 (5 bases). This CDR3 is 12 amino acids long. CDR1 and CDR2 from the germline V gene are GTSNPN and SVGIG (reference sequence). Trimming pared 2 bases from V and 8 bases from J, leaving 7 bases between. The CDR3: CAWSSGDSPLHF. CDR3 sequence (DNA): TGTGCCTGGAGTTCGGGGGATTCACCCCTCCACTTT. Drawing the rest from reference TRBV30 and TRBJ1-6, the complete variable domain is SQTIHQWPATLVQPVGSPLSLECTVEGTSNPNLYWYRQAAGRGLQLLFYSVGIGQISSEVPQNLSASRPQDRQFILSSKKLLLSDSGFYLCAWSSGDSPLHFGNGTRLTVT.

The chain has TRBV5-1 and TRBJ2-2, with a possible D match to TRBD1 (7 bases). V gave up 4 bases and J gave up 4 bases, with 20 bases separating them. CDR1 and CDR2 (germline): SGHRS, YFSETQ. The CDR3 is 17 residues long. CDR3 residues: CASSLLSGTAGTGELFF. In DNA form, the CDR3 reads TGCGCCAGCAGCCTGTTGTCTGGGACAGCGGGCACCGGGGAGCTGTTTTTT.

This chain connects TRBV5-6 to TRBJ2-5, with 11 bases that match TRBD1. Looked up from germline, CDR1 is SGHDT and CDR2 is YYEEEE. This CDR3 comprises 15 residues. V lost 2 bases, J lost 4 bases, and 4 bases stayed unmatched. The CDR3 coding sequence is TGTGCCAGCAGCTTAATGGGACAGGGGGTAGAGACCCAGTACTTC. Its protein is CASSLMGQGVETQYF. Using reference TRBV5-6 and TRBJ2-5 for the parts outside the CDR3, the full variable domain is DAGVTQSPTHLIKTRGQQVTLRCSPKSGHDTVSWYQQALGQGPQFIFQYYEEEERQRGNFPDRFSGHQFPNYSSELNVNALLLGDSALYLCASSLMGQGVETQYFGPGTRLLVL.

The chain has TRBV5-1 and TRBJ2-7; no clear D. Germline-derived CDR1 and CDR2 are SGHRS and YFSETQ. This CDR3 region has 13 residues. Trimming removed 5 bases from V and 2 bases from J, with 11 bases in between. The CDR3 loop is CASRDMRTYEQYF. CDR3 in DNA: TGCGCCAGCAGAGATATGCGGACCTACGAGCAGTACTTC.

The chain recombines TRBV18 with TRBJ2-7, with no clear D. V lost 0 bases to trimming and J lost 0 bases, with 12 bases between them. Germline CDR1 KGHSH, CDR2 LQKENI. The CDR3 length is 16 residues. In DNA form, the CDR3 reads TGTGCCAGCTCACCACCGGTGGCAGTCCCCTCCTACGAGCAGTACTTC. It translates to CASSPPVAVPSYEQYF.

With regard to this clone: Other DNA sequences in the sample encode the same CDR3. The chain combines TRBV7-2 with TRBJ2-5, with 7 bases aligning to TRBD2. J gave up 3 bases and V 3 bases, and 1 base lay outside the gene matches. CDR3 length: 13 amino acids. Germline V gene sequence: CDR1 SGHTA, CDR2 FQGNSA. The CDR3 sequence: CASSLGTKETQYF. CDR3 sequence (DNA): TGTGCCAGCAGCTTGGGGACTAAAGAGACCCAGTACTTC.